Sequencing of this TCR beta chain was carried out in a study of identical twins. This clonotype was seen just once. CDR1 MNHEY and CDR2 SVGAGI come from the germline V gene. The V end lost 2 bases, the J end lost 6 bases, and 16 bases lay between the germline ends. The CDR3 is made up of 15 amino acids. Template switching added a universal primer binding site, and final cDNA carried unique molecular identifiers. MiXCR, applied by TCRdb to the 5' RACE reads, yields one record per CDR3 protein. The sample gives about 790,000 distinct CDR3 sequences, around a sixth of which show up once; around 13% is in the top ten. The donor group consisted entirely of healthy Caucasians. Another study also made use of these data, one on T cells expressing NK-cell markers. That work states: Of the CD8+ T cell pool in over 5 donors, roughly 1.0-7.0% was accounted for by dominant NKG2C+ clonotypes. Specificity for HCMV among expanded NKG2C+ T cell clones was not established.

The chain couples TRBV6-5 to TRBJ2-5; D may be TRBD2 (7 bases). The receptor was isolated from a woman aged 18-29 years in good health. The source material was PBMCs. The CDR3 region is CASSYGGGGGKTQYF. The CDR3, as DNA: TGTGCCAGCAGTTACGGTGGGGGAGGGGGGAAGACCCAGTACTTC.